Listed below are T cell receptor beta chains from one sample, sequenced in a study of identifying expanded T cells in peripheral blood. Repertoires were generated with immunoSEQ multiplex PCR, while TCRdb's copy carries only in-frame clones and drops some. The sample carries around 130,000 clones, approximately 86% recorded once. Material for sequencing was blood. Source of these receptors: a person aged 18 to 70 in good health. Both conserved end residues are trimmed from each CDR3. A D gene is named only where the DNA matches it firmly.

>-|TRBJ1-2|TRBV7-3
ASSLMGGNYGYT
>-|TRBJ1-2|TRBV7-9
ASSLASWEVQGYT
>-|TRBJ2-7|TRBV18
ASSPPEQGRYEQY
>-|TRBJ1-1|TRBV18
ASSPPSLNTEAF
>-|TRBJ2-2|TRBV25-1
ASSGQLNTGELF
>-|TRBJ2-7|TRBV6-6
ASSLSGSYEQY
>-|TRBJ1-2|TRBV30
AWRGGQSGGYCYT
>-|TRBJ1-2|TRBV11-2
ASSLGGAPNYGYT
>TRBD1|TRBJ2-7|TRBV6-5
ASSYITQGANEQY
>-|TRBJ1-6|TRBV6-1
ASSEIFGGQRNSPLH
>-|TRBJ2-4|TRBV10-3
AISDGGIAKNIQY
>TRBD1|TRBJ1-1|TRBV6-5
ASSSPGTGGVTEAF
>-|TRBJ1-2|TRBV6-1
ASSELYIDSGYGYT